This passage covers 2 T cell receptor beta chains from one sample sequenced in a study of CD8 T cells in Susac syndrome. With random hexamers, 0.5 to 1 ug RNA was reverse transcribed. TCRdb recomputed calls from the immunoSEQ multiplex PCR reads with MiXCR, one row per CDR3 protein. The top ten clones hold around 0.49% of a sample with about 57,000 distinct CDR3 sequences, 93% of them seen once. Sequenced input: CD8+ T cells from PBMCs. All receptors come from a human donor with multiple sclerosis.

This chain uses TRBV13 with TRBJ2-1; 8 positions match TRBD1. J was trimmed by 5 bases and V by 5 bases; bases with no gene match: 11. The CDR3 contains 16 residues. Germline-derived CDR1 and CDR2 are PRHDT and FYEKMQ (reference sequence). The CDR3 loop reads CASSEPGTGSNNEQFF. CDR3 bases: TGTGCCAGCAGCGAACCCGGGACAGGATCTAACAATGAGCAGTTCTTC.

The chain has TRBV20-1 and TRBJ2-7; TRBD2 is a possible D gene (5 bases). Trimming took 2 bases from V and 2 from J, leaving 16 bases between them. The CDR3 covers 15 residues. The germline V gene has CDR1 DFQATT and CDR2 SNEGSKA (reference sequence). CDR3 nucleotides: TGCAGTGCTAGATTACCGGGATCGCCCCCCTACGAGCAGTACTTC. Protein: CSARLPGSPPYEQYF.